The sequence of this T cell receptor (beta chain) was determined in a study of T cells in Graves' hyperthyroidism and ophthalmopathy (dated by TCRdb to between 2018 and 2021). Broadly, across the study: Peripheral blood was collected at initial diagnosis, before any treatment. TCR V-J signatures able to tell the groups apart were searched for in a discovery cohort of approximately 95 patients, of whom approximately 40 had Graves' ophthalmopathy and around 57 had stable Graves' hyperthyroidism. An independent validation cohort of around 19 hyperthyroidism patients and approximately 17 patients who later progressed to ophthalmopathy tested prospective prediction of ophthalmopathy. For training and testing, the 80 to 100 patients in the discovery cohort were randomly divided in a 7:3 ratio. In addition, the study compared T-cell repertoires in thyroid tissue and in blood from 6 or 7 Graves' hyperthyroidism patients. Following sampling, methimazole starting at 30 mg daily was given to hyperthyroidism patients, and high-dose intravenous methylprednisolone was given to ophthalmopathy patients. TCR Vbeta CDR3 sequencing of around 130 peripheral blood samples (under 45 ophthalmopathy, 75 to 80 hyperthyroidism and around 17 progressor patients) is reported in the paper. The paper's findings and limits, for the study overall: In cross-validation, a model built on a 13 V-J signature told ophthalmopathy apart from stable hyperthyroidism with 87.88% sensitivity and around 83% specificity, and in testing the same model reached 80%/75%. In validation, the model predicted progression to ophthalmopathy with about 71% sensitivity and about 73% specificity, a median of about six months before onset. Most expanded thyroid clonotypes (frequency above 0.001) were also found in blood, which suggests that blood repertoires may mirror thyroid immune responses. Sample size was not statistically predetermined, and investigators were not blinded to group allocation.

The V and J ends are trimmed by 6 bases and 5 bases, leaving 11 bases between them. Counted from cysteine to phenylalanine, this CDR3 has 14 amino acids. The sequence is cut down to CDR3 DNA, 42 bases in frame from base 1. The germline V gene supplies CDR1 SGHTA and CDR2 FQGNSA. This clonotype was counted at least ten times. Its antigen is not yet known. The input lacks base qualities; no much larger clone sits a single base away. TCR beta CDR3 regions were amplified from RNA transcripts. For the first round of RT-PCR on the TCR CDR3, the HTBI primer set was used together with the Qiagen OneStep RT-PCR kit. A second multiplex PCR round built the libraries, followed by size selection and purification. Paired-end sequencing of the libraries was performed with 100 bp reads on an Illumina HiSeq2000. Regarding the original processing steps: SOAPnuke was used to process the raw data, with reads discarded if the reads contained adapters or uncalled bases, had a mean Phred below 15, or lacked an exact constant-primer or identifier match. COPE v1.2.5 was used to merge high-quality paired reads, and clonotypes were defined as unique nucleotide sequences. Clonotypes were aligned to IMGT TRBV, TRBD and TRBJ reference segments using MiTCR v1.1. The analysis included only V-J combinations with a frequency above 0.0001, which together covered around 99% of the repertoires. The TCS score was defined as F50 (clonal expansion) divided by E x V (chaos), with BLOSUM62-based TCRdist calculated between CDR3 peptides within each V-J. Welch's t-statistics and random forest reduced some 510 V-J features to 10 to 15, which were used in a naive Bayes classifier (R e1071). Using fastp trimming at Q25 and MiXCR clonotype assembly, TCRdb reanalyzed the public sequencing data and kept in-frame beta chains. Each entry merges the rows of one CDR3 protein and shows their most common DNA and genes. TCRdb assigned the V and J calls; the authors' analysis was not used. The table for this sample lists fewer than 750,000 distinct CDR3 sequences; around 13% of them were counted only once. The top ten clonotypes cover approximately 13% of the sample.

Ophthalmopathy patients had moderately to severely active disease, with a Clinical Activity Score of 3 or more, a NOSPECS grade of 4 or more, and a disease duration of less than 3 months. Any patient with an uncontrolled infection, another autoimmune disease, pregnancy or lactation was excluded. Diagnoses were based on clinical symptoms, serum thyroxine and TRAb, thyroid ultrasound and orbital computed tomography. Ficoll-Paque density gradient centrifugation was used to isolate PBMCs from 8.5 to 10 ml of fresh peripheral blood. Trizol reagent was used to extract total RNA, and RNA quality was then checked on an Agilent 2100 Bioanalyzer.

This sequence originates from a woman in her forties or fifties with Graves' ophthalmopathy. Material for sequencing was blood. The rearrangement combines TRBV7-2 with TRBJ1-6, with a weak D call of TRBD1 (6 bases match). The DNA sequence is TGTGCCAGCAGTCTACAGGGCCATAATTCACCCCTCCACTTT. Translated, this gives CASSLQGHNSPLHF. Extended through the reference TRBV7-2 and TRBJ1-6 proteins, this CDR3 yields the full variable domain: GAGVSQSPSNKVTEKGKDVELRCDPISGHTALYWYRQSLGQGLEFLIYFQGNSAPDKSGLPSDRFSAERTGGSVSTLTIQRTQQEDSAVYLCASSLQGHNSPLHFGNGTRLTVT.